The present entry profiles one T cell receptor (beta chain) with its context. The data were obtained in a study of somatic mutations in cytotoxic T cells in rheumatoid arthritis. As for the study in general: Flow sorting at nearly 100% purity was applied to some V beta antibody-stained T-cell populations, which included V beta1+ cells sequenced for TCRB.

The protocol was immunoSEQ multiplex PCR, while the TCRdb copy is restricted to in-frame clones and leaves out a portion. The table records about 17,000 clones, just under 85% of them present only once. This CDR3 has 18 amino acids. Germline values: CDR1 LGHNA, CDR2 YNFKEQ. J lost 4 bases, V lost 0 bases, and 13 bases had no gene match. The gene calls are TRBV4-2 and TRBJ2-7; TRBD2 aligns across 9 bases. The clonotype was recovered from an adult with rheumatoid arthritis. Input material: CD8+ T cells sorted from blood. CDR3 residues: CASSQDPMTSGGGYEQYF. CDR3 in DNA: TGTGCCAGCAGCCAAGATCCGATGACTAGCGGAGGGGGGTACGAGCAGTACTTC.